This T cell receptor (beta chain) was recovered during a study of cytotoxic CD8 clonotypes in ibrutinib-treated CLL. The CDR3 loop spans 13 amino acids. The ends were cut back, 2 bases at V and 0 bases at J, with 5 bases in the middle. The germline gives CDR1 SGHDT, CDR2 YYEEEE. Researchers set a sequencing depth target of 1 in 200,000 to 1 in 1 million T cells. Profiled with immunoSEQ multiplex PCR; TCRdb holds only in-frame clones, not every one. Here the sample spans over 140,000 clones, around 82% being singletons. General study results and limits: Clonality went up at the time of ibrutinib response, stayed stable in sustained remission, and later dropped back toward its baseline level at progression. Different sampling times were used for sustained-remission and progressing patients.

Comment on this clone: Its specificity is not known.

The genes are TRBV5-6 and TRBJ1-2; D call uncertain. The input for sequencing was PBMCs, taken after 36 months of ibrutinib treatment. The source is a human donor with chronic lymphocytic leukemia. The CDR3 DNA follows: TGTGCCAGCAGCTTATCAGCTAACTATGGCTACACCTTC. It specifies CASSLSANYGYTF.